Listed here are 29 T cell receptor beta chains from one sample, sequenced in a study of blood T cell repertoires in COVID-19. The method was immunoSEQ multiplex PCR; TCRdb's version includes in-frame clones alone and lacks a portion of them. Here the sample spans about 260,000 clones, 86% being singletons. Sequencing input: PBMCs or T cells enriched from blood (not recorded which). These receptors were collected from a woman between 50 and 59 years old who had recovered from COVID-19.

This chain links TRBV5-8 with TRBJ2-3, with D unresolved. Germline V gives CDR1 SGHTS, CDR2 YDEGEE. Deletions cut 4 bases from V and 4 bases from J, with 19 bases between. The CDR3 has 16 amino acids. The CDR3 region is CASSHTAVPRPDTQYF. The CDR3 DNA follows: TGTGCCAGCAGCCATACAGCCGTTCCCCGTCCAGATACGCAGTATTTT. Full variable domain (rest looked up from reference TRBV5-8 and TRBJ2-3): EAGVTQSPTHLIKTRGQQATLRCSPISGHTSVYWYQQALGLGLQFLLWYDEGEERNRGNFPPRFSGRQFPNYSSELNVNALELEDSALYLCASSHTAVPRPDTQYFGPGTRLTVL.

This chain connects TRBV18 to TRBJ2-2; TRBD1 matches at 9 bases. The V segment lost 3 bases and the J segment 3 bases; nucleotides outside the gene matches: 2. CDR1 and CDR2 (germline): KGHSH, LQKENI. CDR3 length: 15 amino acids. This CDR3 is CASSPRQGDTGELFF. In nucleotides, the CDR3 is TGTGCCAGCTCACCTCGACAGGGGGACACCGGGGAGCTGTTTTTT.

This chain joins TRBV11-2 and TRBJ2-3, with TRBD1 as a possible D gene (6 bases). In germline, CDR1 is SGHAT, CDR2 FQNNGV. V lost 7 bases to trimming and J lost 3 bases, with 20 bases between them. This CDR3 comprises 16 residues. CDR3 nucleotides: TGTGCCAGCACCCAAGGGGGTAGACTTTGGACAGATACGCAGTATTTT. Translated, it gives CASTQGGRLWTDTQYF. The variable domain in full, with the rest retrieved from reference TRBV11-2 and TRBJ2-3, is EAGVAQSPRYKIIEKRQSVAFWCNPISGHATLYWYQQILGQGPKLLIQFQNNGVVDDSQLPKDRFSAERLKGVDSTLKIQPAKLEDSAVYLCASTQGGRLWTDTQYFGPGTRLTVL.

The rearrangement uses TRBV7-3 and TRBJ1-5; no clear D. V was shortened by 0 bases and J by 6 bases, with 6 bases between the two germline ends. The CDR3 contains 13 residues. Germline loops: CDR1 SGHTA, CDR2 FQGTGA. CDR3 amino acids: CASSLTRFQPQHF. The DNA of the CDR3 is TGTGCCAGCAGCTTAACGCGGTTTCAGCCCCAGCATTTT.

This clone is a singleton in its sample. The chain recombines TRBV7-9 with TRBJ2-3, with TRBD1 matching over 8 bases. Germline CDR1 and CDR2: SEHNR and FQNEAQ (reference sequence). This CDR3 comprises 14 residues. With V trimmed by 4 bases and J by 6 bases, 6 bases remained unmatched. CDR3 region: CASSSDRVWDTQYF. CDR3 DNA: TGTGCCAGCAGCTCGGACAGGGTCTGGGATACGCAGTATTTT.

The rearrangement links TRBV11-2 to TRBJ1-2; no clear D. From germline, CDR1 is SGHAT and CDR2 FQNNGV. The CDR3 consists of 13 residues. Between the trimmed V and J ends, which lost 3 bases and 2 bases, there was a span of 7 bases. CDR3 sequence: CASSFVANYGYTF. The CDR3 DNA sequence: TGTGCCAGCAGCTTCGTAGCGAACTATGGCTACACCTTC.

V usage is TRBV19 and J usage is TRBJ1-3; D gene uncertain. Germline loops: CDR1 LNHDA, CDR2 SQIVND (reference sequence). V was pared by 3 bases and J by 7 bases, with 19 bases between. The CDR3 totals 16 residues. The CDR3 bases are TGTGCCAGTAGTATCAGCACGACACGCTTACGGAACACCATATATTTT. This codes for CASSISTTRLRNTIYF.

In its sample, this clone was seen once. This chain uses TRBV9 with TRBJ2-2; D is ambiguous. Trimming took 4 bases from V and 7 from J, leaving 11 bases between them. Germline V gene data show CDR1 as SGDLS and CDR2 as YYNGEE. This CDR3 spans 13 amino acids. Here the CDR3 reads CASSPSSYGELFF. For the CDR3, the DNA is TGTGCCAGCAGCCCGAGTAGTTACGGGGAGCTGTTTTTT.

This chain connects TRBV12-3 or TRBV12-4 to TRBJ1-2; D remains unclear. V was shortened by 4 bases and J by 4 bases, with 10 bases between the two germline ends. The CDR3 extends over 13 amino acids. CDR3 bases: TGTGCCAGCAGTTGGGCAGCTACCTATGGCTACACCTTC. Translated, it gives CASSWAATYGYTF.

V is TRBV19 and J is TRBJ1-1, with D perhaps matching TRBD1 (6 bases). The CDR3 has 15 amino acids. In germline, CDR1 is LNHDA, CDR2 SQIVND (reference sequence). The ends were cut back, 5 bases at V and 0 bases at J, with 13 bases in the middle. Here the CDR3 DNA reads TGTGCCAGTAGTCGGGACATCAACTTGAACACTGAAGCTTTCTTT. Its translation is CASSRDINLNTEAFF.

The chain uses TRBV29-1 and TRBJ1-1; no reliable D call. The CDR3 is made up of 13 amino acids. Germline V CDR1 and CDR2: SQVTM, ANQGSEA. The V end was cut by 4 bases, the J end by 5 bases, with 14 bases between. The CDR3 region is CSVGGRALTEAFF. The CDR3 bases are TGCAGCGTTGGAGGGCGGGCGTTGACTGAAGCTTTCTTT.

The J gene is TRBJ2-7, the V gene TRBV28; TRBD2 aligns across 8 bases. The CDR3 extends over 13 amino acids. Germline V gene lookup returns CDR1 MDHEN and CDR2 SYDVKM. Germline trimming cut 8 bases from V and 1 base from J; bases unmatched to any gene: 4. CDR3 region: CASLSGVSYEQYF. CDR3 bases: TGTGCCAGCCTTAGCGGGGTTTCCTACGAGCAGTACTTC. The variable domain in full, completed from reference TRBV28 and TRBJ2-7, reads DVKVTQSSRYLVKRTGEKVFLECVQDMDHENMFWYRQDPGLGLRLIYFSYDVKMKEKGDIPEGYSVSREKKERFSLILESASTNQTSMYLCASLSGVSYEQYFGPGTRLTVT.

The V and J genes are TRBV5-4 and TRBJ2-7; 8 bases match TRBD1. The CDR3 sequence is 14 residues long. Germline CDR1 SGHNT, CDR2 YYREEE (reference sequence). Trimming cost V 0 bases and J 3 bases; bases outside gene matches: 2. Written as DNA, the CDR3 is TGTGCCAGCAGCTTGGGCGGGACAGGCTACGAGCAGTACTTC. It yields the protein CASSLGGTGYEQYF.

This clone appeared a few times. The chain is built from TRBV29-1 and TRBJ1-2; 7 nucleotides match TRBD1. Trimming at V came to 5 bases and at J to 5 bases, leaving 8 bases not matched to a gene. The germline CDR1 and CDR2 sequences are SQVTM and ANQGSEA. This CDR3 contains 13 residues. CDR3 coding DNA: TGCAGCGTTCCCCGACAGGGAGAGTATGGCTACACCTTC. It is translated as CSVPRQGEYGYTF.

This chain uses TRBV19 with TRBJ2-7, with 10 positions matching TRBD1. The CDR3 is made up of 15 amino acids. Germline V gene sequence: CDR1 LNHDA, CDR2 SQIVND (reference sequence). Trimming cost V 6 bases and J 3 bases; bases outside gene matches: 8. The CDR3 spells CASRPGTGVSYEQYF. CDR3 nucleotides: TGTGCCAGTAGGCCCGGGACAGGGGTAAGCTACGAGCAGTACTTC.

The V and J genes are TRBV28 and TRBJ1-4; a weak D match, TRBD1 (5 bases). The CDR3 length is 14 residues. Per the germline V gene, CDR1 is MDHEN and CDR2 is SYDVKM. V lost 6 bases, J lost 7 bases, and 15 bases lay in between. The CDR3 region is CASSPPGGGEKLFF. In nucleotides, the CDR3 is TGTGCCAGCAGCCCACCGGGGGGTGGTGAAAAACTGTTTTTT.

This chain connects TRBV5-4 to TRBJ1-2; 9 bases are shared with TRBD1. This CDR3 spans 14 amino acids. Germline V gene sequence: CDR1 SGHNT, CDR2 YYREEE (reference sequence). After removal of 4 bases from V and 3 bases from J, the junction contained 4 bases not matched to a gene. CDR3 sequence: CASSQQGAYYGYTF. The CDR3 DNA reads as TGTGCCAGCAGCCAACAGGGGGCGTACTATGGCTACACCTTC.

This chain uses TRBV5-4 with TRBJ2-2; D might be TRBD1 (5 bases). Per the germline V gene, CDR1 is SGHNT and CDR2 is YYREEE (reference sequence). This CDR3 spans 15 amino acids. Trimming left V 5 bases short and J 4 bases short, with 15 bases between. Here the CDR3 DNA reads TGTGCCAGCAGTCGAGGCAGGGAAATCACCGGGGAGCTGTTTTTT. Translated, it gives CASSRGREITGELFF.

Comment on this clone: Other nucleotide sequences from this sample produce the same CDR3. The chain links TRBV7-8 to TRBJ2-3; D gene uncertain. This CDR3 has 12 residues. V was clipped by 5 bases and J by 3 bases, with 6 bases between them. CDR1 is SGHVS, CDR2 FQNEAQ, per germline. CDR3 loop: CASSLYTDTQYF. In nucleotides, the CDR3 is TGTGCCAGCAGCCTCTATACAGATACGCAGTATTTT.

CDR3 region: CASSLLAGTDQQYF. Written as DNA, the CDR3 is TGTGCCAGCAGTTTATTGGCGGGGACGGACCAACAGTATTTT. The gene calls are TRBV28 and TRBJ2-3; maybe TRBD2 (6 bases). Germline V gene lookup returns CDR1 MDHEN and CDR2 SYDVKM. The CDR3 has 14 residues. Trimming removed 1 base at V and 12 bases at J, with 17 bases between.

V and J are TRBV7-9 and TRBJ1-3; D possibly corresponds to TRBD1 (5 bases). The CDR3 is 15 amino acids. The germline V gene has CDR1 SEHNR and CDR2 FQNEAQ (reference sequence). The V end lost 3 bases, the J end lost 4 bases, and 13 bases lay between the germline ends. DNA for the CDR3: TGTGCCAGCAGCTTGGTCCGGACAAAAGGAAACACCATATATTTT. Its translation: CASSLVRTKGNTIYF.

The count of this clone is one. The chain employs TRBV13 and TRBJ2-1; TRBD1 matches at 8 bases. The length of the CDR3 is 14 residues. With V trimmed by 4 bases and J by 9 bases, 8 bases remained unmatched. The germline gives CDR1 PRHDT, CDR2 FYEKMQ (reference sequence). The DNA for the CDR3 is TGTGCCAGCAGCTCCCCAAACAGGGGGATTGAGCAGTTCTTC. Translation: CASSSPNRGIEQFF.

This clone has only a few counts. Here the CDR3 DNA reads TGTGCCAGCAGCTCCGGGACAGGGGCCAATTCACCCCTCCACTTT. This gives the protein CASSSGTGANSPLHF. The rearrangement links TRBV7-9 to TRBJ1-6; TRBD1 agrees at 10 bases. V shed 4 bases, J shed 7 bases, and the junction held 4 bases outside the gene matches. In germline, CDR1 is SEHNR, CDR2 FQNEAQ (reference sequence). This CDR3 spans 15 amino acids.

The CDR3 DNA sequence: TGTGCCAGTAGTATCCGTCGGGCGAACACCGGGGAGCTGTTTTTT. This translates into CASSIRRANTGELFF. This chain links TRBV19 with TRBJ2-2; no reliable D call. The CDR3 spans 15 residues. The germline CDR1 and CDR2 sequences are LNHDA and SQIVND (reference sequence). Trimming took 3 bases from V and 0 from J, leaving 8 bases between them. Full variable domain (missing parts from reference TRBV19 and TRBJ2-2): DGGITQSPKYLFRKEGQNVTLSCEQNLNHDAMYWYRQDPGQGLRLIYYSQIVNDFQKGDIAEGYSVSREKKESFPLTVTSAQKNPTAFYLCASSIRRANTGELFFGEGSRLTVL.

The gene calls are TRBV9 and TRBJ1-2, with TRBD1 identical over 8 bases. V shed 6 bases, J shed 2 bases, and the junction held 9 bases outside the gene matches. This CDR3 has 15 amino acids. Germline V lookup: CDR1 SGDLS, CDR2 YYNGEE. The CDR3 protein is CASNKDRGANYGYTF. DNA for the CDR3: TGTGCCAGCAACAAAGACAGGGGCGCAAACTATGGCTACACCTTC. The full variable domain, with the rest looked up from reference TRBV9 and TRBJ1-2, is DSGVTQTPKHLITATGQRVTLRCSPRSGDLSVYWYQQSLDQGLQFLIQYYNGEERAKGNILERFSAQQFPDLHSELNLSSLELGDSALYFCASNKDRGANYGYTFGSGTRLTVV.

The V and J genes are TRBV27 and TRBJ1-4; no clear D gene. V lost 5 bases, J lost 8 bases, and 18 bases lay in between. The CDR3 is made up of 15 amino acids. The germline CDR1 and CDR2 sequences are MNHEY and SMNVEV (reference sequence). The DNA for the CDR3 is TGTGCCAGCAGTCCAGCCCCGCCCTACGGGGAAAAACTGTTTTTT. Protein sequence: CASSPAPPYGEKLFF.

The chain combines TRBV27 with TRBJ2-2; 12 nucleotides align to TRBD2. The CDR3 covers 17 residues. V gave up 6 bases and J gave up 6 bases; unmatched junction bases: 11. CDR1 and CDR2 from the germline V gene are MNHEY and SMNVEV (reference sequence). The CDR3 loop is CASRGLAGRGRAGELFF. CDR3 DNA: TGTGCCAGCAGAGGACTAGCGGGGCGGGGCAGGGCCGGGGAGCTGTTTTTT.

This sequence joins TRBV5-4 and TRBJ1-6; TRBD1 might be the D (6 bases). Trimming removed 3 bases from V and 7 bases from J, with 11 bases in between. Germline V lookup: CDR1 SGHNT, CDR2 YYREEE (reference sequence). The CDR3 length is 14 residues. DNA for the CDR3: TGTGCCAGCAGCTGGGTAGGACAGAATTCACCCCTCCACTTT. Translated: CASSWVGQNSPLHF.

This chain uses TRBV7-2 with TRBJ1-6; D uncertain. V was pared by 1 base and J by 6 bases, with 16 bases between. The CDR3 is 17 residues long. Germline V lookup: CDR1 SGHTA, CDR2 FQGNSA. The CDR3 region has the DNA TGTGCCAGCAGCTTAGGGGGAGGGTCCGGCTTTAATTCACCCCTCCACTTT. Amino acids: CASSLGGGSGFNSPLHF.